The next 21 T cell receptor beta chains were all read from a single sample in a study of technical replicates of blood from several donors. Measured with immunoSEQ multiplex PCR; TCRdb has only the in-frame clones, and not every one. The sample has tens of thousands of clones, 75% to 90% seen once. Sequencing was carried out using PBMCs. The receptors originated from a human donor in good health. Some clones in this sample may be carry-over from other donors' samples.

The J gene is TRBJ2-1, the V gene TRBV13; 13 bases match TRBD2. The CDR3 consists of 17 residues. V shed 1 base and J 8 bases; nucleotides not matched to a gene: 8. The germline V gene encodes CDR1 PRHDT and CDR2 FYEKMQ (reference sequence). The CDR3 region has the DNA TGTGCCAGCAGCTTAGTTCCCCGGACTAGCGGGAGACATGAGCAGTTCTTC. Its translation is CASSLVPRTSGRHEQFF.

The chain couples TRBV7-9 to TRBJ2-7; 10 bases are shared with TRBD2. Looked up from germline, CDR1 is SEHNR and CDR2 is FQNEAQ (reference sequence). The CDR3 loop spans 17 amino acids. Trimming took 0 bases from V and 5 from J; bases not matched to a gene: 10. The CDR3 loop reads CASSLALGTSVRDEQYF. Here the CDR3 DNA reads TGTGCCAGCAGCTTAGCGTTGGGGACTAGCGTTCGCGACGAGCAGTACTTC.

This chain joins TRBV10-3 and TRBJ2-7, with a tentative D call TRBD1 (6 bases). The CDR3 extends over 13 amino acids. Between the trimmed V and J ends, which lost 10 bases and 5 bases, there was a span of 18 bases. Per the germline V gene, CDR1 is ENHRY and CDR2 is SYGVKD. The DNA for the CDR3 is TGTGCCACCCAGGGGCAGCTCATGGACGAGCAGTACTTC. Its protein product is CATQGQLMDEQYF.

This chain joins TRBV6-7 and TRBJ2-3; TRBD1 is a possible D gene (5 bases). TRBV6-7 is an ORF for which the function is uncertain. This CDR3 has 11 amino acids. V gave up 8 bases and J gave up 6 bases, with 9 bases separating them. The CDR3 nucleotides are TGTGCCAGCCCACAGGACGATACGCAGTATTTT. Translating it yields CASPQDDTQYF.

This clone was observed a few times. The chain has TRBV11-2 and TRBJ2-5, with 8 bases matching TRBD1. This CDR3 comprises 14 residues. V lost 5 bases to trimming and J lost 4 bases; unmatched junction nucleotides: 6. Germline V gene data show CDR1 as SGHAT and CDR2 as FQNNGV. The CDR3: CASSRDRGRETQYF. DNA for the CDR3: TGTGCCAGCAGCAGAGACAGGGGCAGAGAGACCCAGTACTTC.

The chain uses TRBV6-5 and TRBJ2-5; possibly TRBD1 for D (6 bases). V shed 6 bases and J shed 2 bases, with 10 bases lying between them. The germline gives CDR1 MNHEY, CDR2 SVGAGI. CDR3 size: 13 residues. The CDR3 bases are TGTGCCAGCAGGCGCGGACAGCAAGAGACCCAGTACTTC. This translates into CASRRGQQETQYF.

This clone has a handful of counts. The V call is TRBV2, the J call TRBJ1-5; D ambiguous. V was clipped by 4 bases and J by 0 bases, with 10 bases between them. The CDR3 extends over 15 amino acids. Per the germline V gene, CDR1 is SNHLY and CDR2 is FYNNEI. The CDR3 region is CASSVAGLSNQPQHF. The CDR3 nucleotides are TGTGCCAGCAGTGTCGCAGGTCTTAGCAATCAGCCCCAGCATTTT.

The chain employs TRBV6-6 and TRBJ2-3; 10 positions agree with TRBD2. Germline V gene data show CDR1 as MNHNY and CDR2 as SVGAGI (reference sequence). Germline trimming cut 7 bases from V and 2 bases from J; bases unmatched to any gene: 9. The CDR3 extends over 16 amino acids. DNA for the CDR3: TGTGCCAGCATATCCGGGACTAGCGTTTACACAGATACGCAGTATTTT. It translates to CASISGTSVYTDTQYF.

The chain combines TRBV7-2 with TRBJ2-7, with a possible D match to TRBD2 (6 bases). The germline gives CDR1 SGHTA, CDR2 FQGNSA. The CDR3 extends over 16 amino acids. Trimming took off 5 bases at V and 3 bases at J, with 20 bases between the two ends. CDR3 loop: CASSPGGSRRFYEQYF. The DNA for the CDR3 is TGTGCCAGCAGCCCCGGGGGTAGCAGGAGATTCTACGAGCAGTACTTC. Looking up the rest from reference TRBV7-2 and TRBJ2-7 gives the full variable domain: GAGVSQSPSNKVTEKGKDVELRCDPISGHTALYWYRQSLGQGLEFLIYFQGNSAPDKSGLPSDRFSAERTGGSVSTLTIQRTQQEDSAVYLCASSPGGSRRFYEQYFGPGTRLTVT.

The V and J genes are TRBV4-3 and TRBJ2-1, with 8 bases identical to TRBD2. V trimming: 0 bases; J trimming: 2 bases; junction bases outside the gene matches: 15. The CDR3 is 20 residues long. CDR1 and CDR2 (germline): LGHNA, YSLEER. The CDR3: CASSQDGGRGADGAYNEQFF. CDR3 DNA sequence: TGCGCCAGCAGCCAAGATGGGGGGCGGGGGGCAGACGGGGCCTACAATGAGCAGTTCTTC.

This clone was found a few times. V and J are TRBV30 and TRBJ1-1; no definite D call. CDR1 GTSNPN and CDR2 SVGIG come from the germline V gene (reference sequence). V lost 3 bases and J lost 1, with 6 bases in between. The CDR3 length is 12 residues. In DNA form, the CDR3 reads TGTGCCTGGAGGGACTGGAACACTGAAGCTTTCTTT. Protein product: CAWRDWNTEAFF.

The rearrangement joins TRBV7-8 to TRBJ2-1, with 13 bases lining up with TRBD2. Germline-derived CDR1 and CDR2 are SGHVS and FQNEAQ. The CDR3 is 16 residues long. The ends lost 6 bases at V and 4 bases at J; junction bases unmatched: 6. CDR3: CASRATLAGGYNEQFF. CDR3 DNA: TGTGCCAGCAGGGCTACACTAGCGGGAGGGTACAATGAGCAGTTCTTC.

The V call is TRBV7-2, the J call TRBJ2-7; a possible D gene is TRBD2 (7 bases). The CDR3 totals 13 residues. In germline, CDR1 is SGHTA, CDR2 FQGNSA. V dropped 1 base and J dropped 6 bases, with 10 bases sitting between them. The CDR3 region has the DNA TGTGCCAGCAGCTTAGTAAGGGGGGGCGAGCAGTACTTC. The encoded protein is CASSLVRGGEQYF.

The V call is TRBV7-9, the J call TRBJ1-4; 8 bases agree with TRBD1. This CDR3 has 15 residues. In germline, CDR1 is SEHNR, CDR2 FQNEAQ (reference sequence). Trimming cost V 5 bases and J 6 bases; bases outside gene matches: 8. The CDR3 nucleotides are TGTGCCAGCAGCCCACCCGGGACAGGCGATGAAAAACTGTTTTTT. Residues: CASSPPGTGDEKLFF. The complete variable domain, with remaining parts taken from reference TRBV7-9 and TRBJ1-4, reads DTGVSQNPRHKITKRGQNVTFRCDPISEHNRLYWYRQTLGQGPEFLTYFQNEAQLEKSRLLSDRFSAERPKGSFSTLEIQRTEQGDSAMYLCASSPPGTGDEKLFFGSGTQLSVL.

The CDR3 loop reads CASSFVAGGHETQYF. The CDR3 DNA reads as TGTGCCAGCAGCTTTGTAGCGGGAGGGCACGAGACCCAGTACTTC. The chain employs TRBV7-9 and TRBJ2-5, with TRBD2 matching 11 bases. CDR3 length: 15 amino acids. Germline-derived CDR1 and CDR2 are SEHNR and FQNEAQ (reference sequence). Trimming at V came to 3 bases and at J to 5 bases, leaving 5 bases not matched to a gene.

This clone was seen at least ten times. The chain uses TRBV19 and TRBJ1-2, with 10 bases aligning to TRBD1. The J segment lost 10 bases and the V segment lost 5 bases, leaving 7 bases of the junction unmatched. The germline V gene encodes CDR1 LNHDA and CDR2 SQIVND (reference sequence). CDR3 length equals 13 residues. The CDR3 protein is CASSLTGGAVYTF. CDR3 in DNA: TGTGCCAGTAGTTTGACAGGGGGCGCGGTCTACACCTTC.

V usage is TRBV11-2 and J usage is TRBJ2-5; D is undetermined. This CDR3 has 13 residues. V was shortened by 2 bases and J by 5 bases, with 9 bases between the two germline ends. Germline-derived CDR1 and CDR2 are SGHAT and FQNNGV. CDR3 coding DNA: TGTGCCAGCAGCTTAAGGAGCCGGGAGACCCAGTACTTC. Its translation: CASSLRSRETQYF.

The gene calls are TRBV7-2 and TRBJ2-7; 7 bases agree with TRBD1. The CDR3 is 13 residues long. V shed 1 base, J shed 11 bases, and the junction held 8 bases outside the gene matches. Germline CDR1 and CDR2: SGHTA and FQGNSA. CDR3 DNA sequence: TGTGCCAGCAGCTTAGAGGTGGGACAGCCCAAGTACTTC. This sequence encodes CASSLEVGQPKYF. Drawing the rest from reference TRBV7-2 and TRBJ2-7, the complete variable domain is GAGVSQSPSNKVTEKGKDVELRCDPISGHTALYWYRQSLGQGLEFLIYFQGNSAPDKSGLPSDRFSAERTGGSVSTLTIQRTQQEDSAVYLCASSLEVGQPKYFGPGTRLTVT.

V and J are TRBV6-5 and TRBJ1-5, with TRBD1 matching over 8 bases. V lost 2 bases and J lost 7; bases outside the gene matches: 7. Germline CDR1 MNHEY, CDR2 SVGAGI. The CDR3 is made up of 15 amino acids. The CDR3, as DNA: TGTGCCAGCAGTTACGAAGGACAGGGTGGCCAGCCCCAGCATTTT. The encoded protein is CASSYEGQGGQPQHF.

This clone was recorded only once. This chain links TRBV5-6 with TRBJ2-7; a weak D match, TRBD2 (5 bases). From germline, CDR1 is SGHDT and CDR2 YYEEEE. This CDR3 has 12 residues. V was pared by 0 bases and J by 7 bases, with 8 bases between. CDR3 in amino acids: CASSLATGEQYF. The CDR3 DNA follows: TGTGCCAGCAGCTTGGCTACGGGGGAGCAGTACTTC.

This chain joins TRBV25-1 and TRBJ1-6; TRBD1 matches at 9 bases. This CDR3 has 14 residues. V lost 6 bases to trimming and J lost 7 bases; unmatched junction nucleotides: 4. Germline V gene data show CDR1 as MGHDK and CDR2 as SYGVNS. CDR3 sequence: CASRGQGDNSPLHF. The CDR3, as DNA: TGTGCCAGCAGGGGACAGGGAGACAATTCACCCCTCCACTTT.